The rows below give T cell receptor beta chains drawn from one sample of a study of T cells expressing NK-cell markers. TCRdb reprocessed the 5' RACE reads, with one entry per CDR3 protein and no DNA. This sample's table reports approximately 380,000 distinct CDR3 sequences. The sequencing input was blood T cells: a sorted CD56 or NKG2C T cell subset, CD4+ or CD8+ T cells, or bulk PBMC T cells (not recorded which). The receptors shown here come from a man aged 18 to 69 in good health. Each CDR3 is given with its conserved first and last residue.

CASSFGQGAVRGYTF	TRBJ1-2	TRBV12-3/TRBV12-4
CATSRGRTGTGFSYEQYF	TRBJ2-7	TRBV15
CASSFVRGRTTGELFF	TRBJ2-2	TRBV12-3/TRBV12-4
CATSRGLDARGRAEAFF	TRBJ1-1	TRBV15
CSASDKSDTEAFF	TRBJ1-1	TRBV20-1
CASSNDGRKTQYF	TRBJ2-5	TRBV19
CASTARQRNSPLHF	TRBJ1-6	TRBV12-3/TRBV12-4
CASSPGLQTLYGYTF	TRBJ1-2	TRBV18
CASSFHNPGLAGGNTGELFF	TRBJ2-2	TRBV28
CASSLALHDTGLWGKDTQYF	TRBJ2-3	TRBV11-1
CATSERGGGYTF	TRBJ1-2	TRBV24-1
CATSRDRVVGLVEAFF	TRBJ1-1	TRBV15
CASRLGTTGFGSYEQYF	TRBJ2-7	TRBV12-3/TRBV12-4
CASSRKGLGGGTGELFF	TRBJ2-2	TRBV3-1
CASSYGGSGSPLHF	TRBJ1-6	TRBV6-5
CASSPVTGRNEQFF	TRBJ2-1	TRBV18
CASSLEMRAAGSTDTQYF	TRBJ2-3	TRBV11-2
CASSLGPVMAMLYF	TRBJ2-7	TRBV13
CASSLNPGQRGSVNEQFF	TRBJ2-1	TRBV28
CASSLFADPYNEQFF	TRBJ2-1	TRBV27
CASSPLPTGSSTDTQYF	TRBJ2-3	TRBV18
CASSLSGGEYNEQFF	TRBJ2-1	TRBV11-2
CASSLQSSGAYGYTF	TRBJ1-2	TRBV5-5
CASSNQGAYTGELFF	TRBJ2-2	TRBV7-7
CASSLGGSPRETQYF	TRBJ2-5	TRBV7-9
CASSTLRGNYEQYF	TRBJ2-7	TRBV6-1
CASSRTSGSYEQYF	TRBJ2-7	TRBV13
CASSRSDTQYF	TRBJ2-3	TRBV12-3/TRBV12-4
CASSYPGEGTYEQYF	TRBJ2-7	TRBV6-5
CASSFNLAVLTYEQYF	TRBJ2-7	TRBV28
CASTSTSTPYEQYF	TRBJ2-7	TRBV28